This T cell receptor beta chain derives from a study of blood T cells in healthy people across ages. General study points: Researchers report that TCR beta diversity correlated strongly with naive T cell percentage.

The length of the CDR3 is 14 residues. Unmatched junction bases numbered 7, after V lost 3 bases and J lost 9 bases. Germline V lookup: CDR1 KGHDR, CDR2 SFDVKD. Peripheral blood samples of 9 to 10 milliliters were drawn from each donor. PCR was performed a second time for about 7 to 12 cycles using a sample-barcoded 5' primer and a J-beta primer mix. In TCRdb, the 5' RACE reads were re-called with MiXCR into one record per CDR3 protein. Among about 780,000 distinct CDR3 sequences listed, roughly 46% were seen once. About this clonotype: The target antigen is unknown.

The clonotype was recovered from a man aged 80 or over in good health. The chain recombines TRBV24-1 with TRBJ1-2, with 9 bases lining up with TRBD1. The specimen was blood. The CDR3 loop is CATSDIRDRESYTF. The CDR3 DNA reads TGTGCCACCAGTGATATCCGGGACAGGGAAAGCTACACCTTC.